Listed below are T cell receptor beta chains from one sample, sequenced in a study of shared clonotypes between healthy human individuals. Sequencing used immunoSEQ multiplex PCR; TCRdb keeps in-frame clones, though not all of them. The profile shows approximately 330,000 clones, less than 75% of them singletons. Material: memory CD4+ T cells sorted from blood. The receptor set was obtained from a young man in good health. Both conserved end residues are part of each CDR3. The D gene is left open where the match is weak. A row's size may be missing; if present it is once, few, many or a size class.

TRBV7-7	TRBJ2-5	.	.	CASSLELAGTQYF	TGTGCCAGCAGCTTAGAACTAGCTGGGACCCAGTACTTC
TRBV6-1	TRBJ2-1	.	few	CASGGPYNEQFF	TGTGCCAGCGGGGGGCCCTACAATGAGCAGTTCTTC
TRBV6-1	TRBJ1-3	.	.	CASSATVSSGNTIYF	TGTGCCAGCAGTGCGACAGTAAGCTCTGGAAACACCATATATTTT
TRBV6-5	TRBJ1-2	.	.	CASSPRTGFGGYTF	TGTGCCAGCAGTCCACGAACAGGGTTCGGGGGCTACACCTTC
TRBV18	TRBJ2-5	TRBD2	.	CASSPQLAANQETQYF	TGTGCCAGCTCACCACAACTAGCGGCCAATCAAGAGACCCAGTACTTC
TRBV29-1	TRBJ2-3	.	.	CSVPRDKSTDTQYF	TGCAGCGTACCCCGGGACAAAAGCACAGATACGCAGTATTTT
TRBV6-6	TRBJ2-2	.	.	CASSYLGATGELFF	TGTGCCAGCAGTTACTTGGGGGCTACCGGGGAGCTGTTTTTT
TRBV7-9	TRBJ1-3	TRBD1	.	CASSNTGVGNTIYF	TGTGCCAGCAGCAATACAGGGGTTGGAAACACCATATATTTT
TRBV19	TRBJ2-7	TRBD2	.	CASSIGLAGRGVYEQYF	TGTGCCAGTAGTATTGGACTAGCGGGACGCGGGGTTTACGAGCAGTACTTC
TRBV20-1	TRBJ1-2	.	.	CSVDGYTF	TGCAGTGTTGATGGCTACACCTTC
TRBV14	TRBJ2-7	.	.	CASSQDLRGEQYF	TGTGCCAGCAGCCAAGATCTCCGAGGGGAGCAGTACTTC
TRBV27	TRBJ2-1	TRBD2	.	CASRLAGGSNEQFF	TGTGCCAGCCGACTAGCGGGAGGAAGTAATGAGCAGTTCTTC
TRBV9	TRBJ1-4	TRBD1	.	CASSSEHRGNEKLFF	TGTGCCAGCAGCTCCGAGCACAGGGGGAATGAAAAACTGTTTTTT
TRBV10-3	TRBJ2-7	TRBD1	.	CAISGTGGPSYEQYF	TGTGCCATCAGTGGGACAGGGGGCCCTTCCTACGAGCAGTACTTC
TRBV5-1	TRBJ2-7	TRBD2	once	CASSLGLAGGPMEQYF	TGCGCCAGCAGCTTGGGGCTAGCGGGAGGGCCCATGGAGCAGTACTTC
TRBV7-9	TRBJ2-1	.	few	CASSVDNNEQFF	TGTGCCAGCAGCGTAGACAACAATGAGCAGTTCTTC
TRBV30	TRBJ1-2	.	.	CAWSVRRTDNGYTF	TGTGCCTGGAGTGTACGTCGTACAGATAATGGCTACACCTTC
TRBV7-8	TRBJ2-7	TRBD2	.	CASSGSGRVEEQYF	TGTGCCAGCAGCGGAAGCGGGAGGGTAGAAGAGCAGTACTTC
TRBV18	TRBJ2-5	TRBD2	.	CASSPSGGGLGETQYF	TGTGCCAGCTCACCATCGGGAGGGGGTCTAGGAGAGACCCAGTACTTC
TRBV5-1	TRBJ1-5	.	once	CASSLAGAGNQPQHF	TGCGCCAGCAGCTTGGCAGGGGCGGGCAATCAGCCCCAGCATTTT
TRBV28	TRBJ2-7	TRBD1	once	CASSLRQGQYF	TGTGCCAGCAGTTTGCGACAGGGGCAGTACTTC
TRBV27	TRBJ1-2	TRBD1	.	CASSLTGGRGGYGYTF	TGTGCCAGCAGTTTAACAGGGGGAAGAGGTGGCTATGGCTACACCTTC
TRBV28	TRBJ2-5	TRBD2	.	CASSFTSGTSRETQYF	TGTGCCAGCAGTTTTACGAGCGGGACGAGCAGGGAGACCCAGTACTTC
TRBV5-8	TRBJ2-2	.	.	CASSLPTGRSNTGELFF	TGTGCCAGCAGCTTGCCGACAGGACGATCGAACACCGGGGAGCTGTTTTTT
TRBV7-9	TRBJ1-4	TRBD1	.	CASSFHRGQGEKLFF	TGTGCCAGCAGCTTCCACAGGGGCCAGGGGGAAAAACTGTTTTTT
TRBV5-1	TRBJ1-6	.	.	CASSLTGTDSPLHF	TGCGCCAGCAGCTTGACGGGAACCGATTCACCCCTCCACTTT
TRBV11-3	TRBJ2-2	.	.	CASSLSYTGELFF	TGTGCCAGCAGCCTCAGCTACACCGGGGAGCTGTTTTTT
TRBV6-1	TRBJ2-5	.	.	CASSLQETQYF	TGTGCCAGCAGTCTTCAAGAGACCCAGTACTTC
TRBV6-1	TRBJ2-3	.	.	CASSVGGPRDTQYF	TGTGCCAGCAGTGTGGGGGGACCCCGGGATACGCAGTATTTT
TRBV7-6	TRBJ2-7	TRBD1	.	CASSLGQGINYEQYF	TGTGCCAGCAGCCTGGGACAGGGGATAAACTACGAGCAGTACTTC
TRBV5-1	TRBJ2-5	.	once	CASSFEGTQYF	TGCGCCAGCAGCTTTGAGGGGACCCAGTACTTC
TRBV9	TRBJ2-2	TRBD2	.	CASSRGLVGSGELFF	TGTGCCAGCAGCCGAGGACTAGTCGGATCCGGGGAGCTGTTTTTT
TRBV18	TRBJ2-7	TRBD2	.	CASSPGGEGIEQYF	TGTGCCAGCTCACCCGGCGGGGAGGGGATCGAGCAGTACTTC
TRBV11-3	TRBJ2-3	.	.	CASSREITDTQYF	TGTGCCAGCAGCAGGGAGATCACAGATACGCAGTATTTT
TRBV27	TRBJ1-5	.	.	CASSPLGGARGGWNQPQHF	TGTGCCAGCAGTCCTCTCGGGGGCGCGAGAGGTGGTTGGAATCAGCCCCAGCATTTT
TRBV12-5	TRBJ2-3	TRBD1	.	CASGLGGDRVTQYF	TGTGCTAGTGGTTTGGGTGGGGACAGAGTTACGCAGTATTTT
TRBV27	TRBJ2-7	TRBD2	.	CASRAGGFLFYEQYF	TGTGCCAGCAGAGCCGGGGGGTTTCTCTTCTACGAGCAGTACTTC
TRBV29-1	TRBJ2-7	.	.	CSGTDLHYEQYF	TGCAGCGGGACAGATCTACACTACGAGCAGTACTTC
TRBV7-4	TRBJ1-1	.	once	CASRRSGAAEAFF	TGTGCCAGCAGGCGATCAGGGGCCGCTGAAGCTTTCTTT
TRBV18	TRBJ2-3	.	.	CASSPSIGEGTDTQYF	TGTGCCAGCTCACCGAGTATAGGGGAGGGCACAGATACGCAGTATTTT
TRBV28	TRBJ2-7	.	.	CASSLLTSSYEQYF	TGTGCCAGCAGTCTCCTGACCAGCTCCTACGAGCAGTACTTC
TRBV6-5	TRBJ2-1	.	.	CASSRGTVKFF	TGTGCCAGCAGTAGAGGGACTGTCAAGTTCTTC
TRBV10-2	TRBJ2-7	.	.	CASSDSSKGQDEQYF	TGCGCCAGCAGTGACTCGTCTAAGGGGCAGGACGAGCAGTACTTC
TRBV5-1	TRBJ2-3	TRBD2	.	CASSFWSGGQTDTQYF	TGCGCCAGCAGCTTCTGGTCGGGAGGGCAGACAGATACGCAGTATTTT
TRBV19	TRBJ2-1	.	.	CASSISQGSSYNEQFF	TGTGCCAGTAGTATCTCGCAAGGGAGCTCCTACAATGAGCAGTTCTTC
TRBV9	TRBJ2-1	TRBD1	many	CASSVPRRDRGDNEQFF	TGTGCCAGCAGCGTCCCCCGGAGGGACAGGGGGGACAATGAGCAGTTCTTC
TRBV6-1	TRBJ1-2	.	.	CASSADGTYGYTF	TGTGCCAGCAGTGCGGACGGAACCTATGGCTACACCTTC
TRBV5-4	TRBJ2-6	.	.	CASSLGGYAGANVLTF	TGTGCCAGCAGCTTGGGGGGTTATGCTGGGGCCAACGTCCTGACTTTC
TRBV28	TRBJ2-3	.	.	CASSLAGSPFSRTDTQYF	TGTGCCAGCAGTTTAGCCGGGAGCCCCTTTTCCCGCACAGATACGCAGTATTTT
TRBV30	TRBJ2-3	.	.	CAWSVRGPYSSTDTQYF	TGTGCCTGGAGTGTACGGGGGCCCTACTCTAGCACAGATACGCAGTATTTT
TRBV29-1	TRBJ2-7	.	.	CSVELGGPRPYEQYF	TGCAGCGTTGAACTCGGAGGCCCAAGACCCTACGAGCAGTACTTC
TRBV5-1	TRBJ2-1	TRBD2	.	CASSLHTTSGRGEQFF	TGCGCCAGCAGCTTGCACACGACTAGCGGGAGAGGCGAGCAGTTCTTC
TRBV19	TRBJ2-4	TRBD2	.	CASSIVGTAGRGNIQYF	TGTGCCAGTAGTATAGTCGGGACCGCGGGGAGGGGAAACATTCAGTACTTC
TRBV10-3	TRBJ2-1	TRBD1	.	CAIAGQGDNEQFF	TGTGCCATCGCGGGACAGGGAGACAATGAGCAGTTCTTC
TRBV19	TRBJ2-2	.	.	CASSARMSTGELFF	TGTGCCAGTAGTGCCCGGATGAGCACCGGGGAGCTGTTTTTT